This T cell receptor beta chain was profiled in a study of blood T cell repertoires in COVID-19. The wider study: Both acute and convalescent COVID-19 samples were obtained from the United States, Italy and Spain. T cells, B-cell-depleted T cells, or PBMCs provided the cDNA or gDNA that served as material.

How the authors handled the data: Reference gene primer amplification yielded estimated nucleated cell counts. Here immunoSEQ multiplex PCR was the method, and the copy in TCRdb shows in-frame clones only, minus some. That table is the source of V, J and clone size, and D and trimming were worked out from the DNA. This sample carries approximately 76,000 clones, approximately 88% of them seen once, and the ten largest clones take approximately 45%. V lost 6 bases to trimming and J lost 6 bases; unmatched junction nucleotides: 4. There are 14 residues in the CDR3. Germline CDR1 reads LNHDA; CDR2 reads SQIVND (reference sequence).

The TCR originated in a human donor in a cohort sampled during active COVID-19. The V call is TRBV19, the J call TRBJ1-6; 8 bases map to TRBD1. Material: peripheral blood. CDR3 sequence: CASRAGQVNSPLHF. The CDR3 DNA sequence: TGTGCCAGTAGGGCGGGACAGGTTAATTCACCCCTCCACTTT.